These 30 T cell receptor beta chains originate from one sample sequenced in a study of T cells in Graves' hyperthyroidism and ophthalmopathy. Using RNA transcripts as the source, TCR beta CDR3 regions were amplified. RT-PCR in the first round (using the HTBI primer set) targeted the TCR CDR3. In TCRdb, the multiplex PCR reads were re-called with MiXCR into one record per CDR3 protein. The sample contains nearly 600,000 distinct CDR3 sequences, 14% of which appear only once. Material: blood. Receptors originate from a woman under 30 with Graves' ophthalmopathy.

This clonotype was counted between two and nine times. This chain joins TRBV6-2 or TRBV6-3 and TRBJ2-1, with 7 bases lining up with TRBD1. Germline V CDR1 and CDR2: MNHEY, SVGEGT. With 0 bases clipped from V and 6 bases from J, the junction kept 8 bases outside the gene matches. The CDR3 is made up of 16 amino acids. In DNA form, the CDR3 reads TGTGCCAGCAGTTACTCCCGAGGGGGCCGGTTCAATGAGCAGTTCTTC. Protein product: CASSYSRGGRFNEQFF.

The V call is TRBV20-1, the J call TRBJ1-2; 7 bases are a match to TRBD1. CDR3 size: 12 residues. CDR1 and CDR2 (germline): DFQATT, SNEGSKA (reference sequence). Germline trimming cut 2 bases from V and 7 bases from J; bases unmatched to any gene: 4. The CDR3 region is CSARSRGGGYTF. The CDR3 coding sequence is TGCAGTGCTAGATCCAGGGGGGGTGGCTACACCTTC.

This chain joins TRBV12-3 or TRBV12-4 and TRBJ1-2; D might be TRBD1 (5 bases). This CDR3 region has 14 residues. The V end was cut by 8 bases, the J end by 2 bases, with 15 bases between. The CDR3 reads CASGAGIENYGYTF. The CDR3 region has the DNA TGTGCCAGCGGGGCAGGGATAGAAAACTATGGCTACACCTTC.

Written as DNA, the CDR3 is TGCAGTGCTAGAGAGCGGACTAGCGGGAGGGCGGATACGCAGTATTTT. Translating it yields CSARERTSGRADTQYF. The chain links TRBV20-1 to TRBJ2-3; 15 bases are shared with TRBD2. This CDR3 has 16 amino acids. The J segment lost 6 bases and the V segment lost 0 bases, leaving 4 bases of the junction unmatched. CDR1 is DFQATT and CDR2 is SNEGSKA in the germline V gene (reference sequence).

The chain has TRBV6-1 and TRBJ2-1; tentatively, D is TRBD2 (5 bases). This CDR3 has 14 residues. V shed 7 bases and J shed 9 bases, with 19 bases lying between them. Germline V gene sequence: CDR1 MNHNS, CDR2 SASEGT. The CDR3 protein is CASKSPGNPLEQFF. CDR3 coding DNA: TGTGCCAGCAAGTCCCCGGGAAACCCGCTTGAGCAGTTCTTC.

This clonotype was seen many times. The chain carries TRBV28 and TRBJ2-7; D is uncertain. The CDR3 is 11 residues long. The V and J ends lost 5 bases and 2 bases respectively, with 4 bases between them. Per germline, CDR1 MDHEN and CDR2 SYDVKM. The CDR3 reads CASSPTYEQYF. DNA of the CDR3: TGTGCCAGCAGTCCGACCTACGAGCAGTACTTC.

A few counts support this clonotype. This chain joins TRBV9 and TRBJ2-2; 10 bases are a match to TRBD2. V lost 3 bases, J lost 8 bases, and 7 bases stayed unmatched. This CDR3 contains 15 residues. The V gene's germline CDR1 is SGDLS and CDR2 YYNGEE. CDR3 residues: CASSEREGPSGELFF. CDR3 DNA sequence: TGTGCCAGCAGCGAGCGGGAGGGCCCTTCTGGGGAGCTGTTTTTT.

There are many counts of this clonotype. The chain is built from TRBV6-2 or TRBV6-3 and TRBJ2-7; D might be TRBD2 (5 bases). CDR3 size: 15 residues. Germline V gene sequence: CDR1 MNHEY, CDR2 SVGEGT. V was pared by 9 bases and J by 1 base, with 19 bases between. Written as DNA, the CDR3 is TGTGCCAGGGAATATGTAGCGAGAGAGTCCTACGAGCAGTACTTC. This gives the protein CAREYVARESYEQYF.

This clonotype was found many times. This rearrangement joins TRBV29-1 to TRBJ2-7, with TRBD1 matching 8 bases. Germline V lookup: CDR1 SQVTM, CDR2 ANQGSEA. CDR3 size: 12 residues. V trimming: 7 bases; J trimming: 3 bases; junction bases outside the gene matches: 5. The CDR3 nucleotides read TGCAGCGCATCACAGGGGGACTACGAGCAGTACTTC. It is translated as CSASQGDYEQYF.

This clonotype appeared many times. CDR3: CAWSVSSPLHF. The CDR3 bases are TGTGCCTGGAGTGTCTCTTCACCCCTCCACTTT. This chain uses TRBV30 with TRBJ1-6, with D unresolved. Trimming took off 0 bases at V and 9 bases at J, with 3 bases between the two ends. Germline V gene lookup returns CDR1 GTSNPN and CDR2 SVGIG (reference sequence). The CDR3 is 11 amino acids.

There are many counts of this clonotype. This chain connects TRBV4-3 to TRBJ2-1, with 7 bases aligning to TRBD2. This CDR3 is 18 amino acids long. Unmatched junction bases numbered 8, after V lost 0 bases and J lost 0 bases. The germline CDR1 and CDR2 sequences are LGHNA and YSLEER. CDR3 loop: CASSQESGGSSSYNEQFF. CDR3 DNA sequence: TGCGCCAGCAGCCAAGAATCGGGGGGATCGAGCTCCTACAATGAGCAGTTCTTC.

A few counts support this clonotype. This sequence joins TRBV6-2 or TRBV6-3 and TRBJ2-2, with D possibly being TRBD2 (6 bases). Trimming removed 10 bases from V and 3 bases from J, with 15 bases in between. The CDR3 sequence is 14 residues long. Germline values: CDR1 MNHEY, CDR2 SVGEGT. The CDR3 protein is CATARGTYTGELFF. As DNA, the CDR3 is TGTGCCACCGCCCGGGGGACGTACACCGGGGAGCTGTTTTTT.

This clonotype was detected only a few times. The chain couples TRBV24-1 to TRBJ2-1, with D possibly being TRBD2 (6 bases). CDR1 and CDR2 from the germline V gene are KGHDR and SFDVKD. V lost 1 base, J lost 7 bases, and 16 bases lay in between. The CDR3 runs 16 residues. The DNA of the CDR3 is TGTGCCACCAGTGATTTCCGACTTTCTGGGGGGAATGAGCAGTTCTTC. It specifies CATSDFRLSGGNEQFF.

This clonotype has a count of ten or more. The rearrangement joins TRBV6-1 to TRBJ2-7, with 10 bases matching TRBD2. Unmatched junction bases numbered 4, after V lost 6 bases and J lost 5 bases. The CDR3 loop spans 13 amino acids. CDR1 and CDR2 from the germline V gene are MNHNS and SASEGT. For the CDR3, the DNA is TGTGCCAGCAGAACTAGCGGGATAAACGAGCAGTACTTC. As protein: CASRTSGINEQYF.

This clonotype has more than one count but fewer than ten. The genes are TRBV20-1 and TRBJ2-1, with 14 bases matching TRBD2. This CDR3 region has 16 residues. From germline, CDR1 is DFQATT and CDR2 SNEGSKA (reference sequence). V shed 2 bases and J 8 bases; nucleotides not matched to a gene: 8. CDR3 amino acids: CSARHRRTSGRHEQFF. In DNA, the CDR3 is TGCAGTGCTAGACATCGGCGGACTAGCGGGAGGCATGAGCAGTTCTTC.

Only a few counts were recorded for this clonotype. The chain combines TRBV4-1 with TRBJ1-2, with 8 bases matching TRBD1. This CDR3 region has 16 residues. The J segment lost 1 base and the V segment lost 1 base, leaving 5 bases of the junction unmatched. The V gene's germline CDR1 is MGHRA and CDR2 YSYEKL. The CDR3 sequence is CASSQVGTGFNYGYTF. As DNA, the CDR3 is TGCGCCAGCAGCCAAGTGGGGACAGGTTTTAACTATGGCTACACCTTC.

The chain has TRBV18 and TRBJ2-1, with D perhaps TRBD1 or TRBD2 (5 bases each). V was shortened by 4 bases and J by 10 bases, with 8 bases between the two germline ends. The CDR3 has 11 amino acids. Germline-derived CDR1 and CDR2 are KGHSH and LQKENI. Here the CDR3 DNA reads TGTGCCAGCTCACGGGGGACCGAGCAGTTCTTC. Amino acid sequence: CASSRGTEQFF.

J is TRBJ2-1 and V is TRBV6-5; 9 bases agree with TRBD2. After removal of 2 bases from V and 6 bases from J, the junction contained 5 bases not matched to a gene. Per germline, CDR1 MNHEY and CDR2 SVGAGI. The CDR3 runs to 15 residues. CDR3 DNA: TGTGCCAGCAGTTACGGTAGCGGGAGTATCAATGAGCAGTTCTTC. This sequence encodes CASSYGSGSINEQFF.

A few counts support this clonotype. This chain uses TRBV4-2 with TRBJ2-7; TRBD1 agrees at 10 bases. The CDR3 is 15 amino acids. Unmatched junction bases numbered 2, after V lost 0 bases and J lost 3 bases. Germline V gene sequence: CDR1 LGHNA, CDR2 YNFKEQ. The CDR3 DNA sequence: TGTGCCAGCAGCCAAGAGGGACAGGGGTTCTACGAGCAGTACTTC. This gives the protein CASSQEGQGFYEQYF.

This clonotype was seen a handful of times. The V call is TRBV9, the J call TRBJ1-1; D gene ambiguous. With 0 bases removed from V and 0 bases from J, the gap between germline ends came to 9 bases. Germline loops: CDR1 SGDLS, CDR2 YYNGEE. This CDR3 region has 15 residues. CDR3 sequence (DNA): TGTGCCAGCAGCGTAGCTTTACAGATGAACACTGAAGCTTTCTTT. This gives the protein CASSVALQMNTEAFF.

There are a few counts of this clonotype. The chain links TRBV29-1 to TRBJ1-5, with D tentatively TRBD1 (5 bases). This CDR3 has 13 residues. Germline CDR1 is SQVTM and CDR2 is ANQGSEA. V was clipped by 4 bases and J by 5 bases, with 12 bases between them. CDR3 amino acids: CSVARGGDQPQHF. For the CDR3, the DNA is TGCAGCGTTGCCCGTGGGGGTGATCAGCCCCAGCATTTT.

This clonotype was observed at least ten times. The chain is built from TRBV6-1 and TRBJ2-7, with D unresolved. Trimming took off 0 bases at V and 0 bases at J, with 9 bases between the two ends. From germline, CDR1 is MNHNS and CDR2 SASEGT. The CDR3 has 15 amino acids. The CDR3 bases are TGTGCCAGCAGTGAAGCGCCGTCAAGCTCCTACGAGCAGTACTTC. Protein: CASSEAPSSSYEQYF.

Many counts were recorded for this clonotype. CDR3 DNA sequence: TGCAGCGTTGGAAAAGACGGATACGAGCAGTACTTC. Translated: CSVGKDGYEQYF. The chain combines TRBV29-1 with TRBJ2-7, with D unresolved. Trimming cost V 4 bases and J 4 bases, with 11 bases left between them. Germline-derived CDR1 and CDR2 are SQVTM and ANQGSEA. This CDR3 region has 12 residues.

Here the CDR3 DNA reads TGTGCCAGCAGCGTAGACAATTCAGGGGGCTATGGCTACACCTTC. The encoded protein is CASSVDNSGGYGYTF. The rearrangement joins TRBV9 to TRBJ1-2, with 7 bases that match TRBD1. The CDR3 is 15 amino acids. The germline V gene encodes CDR1 SGDLS and CDR2 YYNGEE. With 0 bases clipped from V and 4 bases from J, the junction kept 6 bases outside the gene matches.

This clonotype was observed at least ten times. V is TRBV3-1 and J is TRBJ1-2; TRBD1 might be the D (5 bases). This CDR3 is 14 amino acids long. The germline CDR1 and CDR2 sequences are LGHDT and YNNKEL (reference sequence). The ends were cut back, 0 bases at V and 7 bases at J, with 12 bases in the middle. CDR3 DNA: TGTGCCAGCAGCCAAGACGAGGGGCGCGGTGGCTACACCTTC. Translated: CASSQDEGRGGYTF. Looking up the rest from reference TRBV3-1 and TRBJ1-2 gives the full variable domain: DTAVSQTPKYLVTQMGNDKSIKCEQNLGHDTMYWYKQDSKKFLKIMFSYNNKELIINETVPNRFSPKSPDKAHLNLHINSLELGDSAVYFCASSQDEGRGGYTFGSGTRLTVV.

The rearrangement uses TRBV5-1 and TRBJ1-1; possible D gene TRBD1, 5 bases. V dropped 0 bases and J dropped 1 base, with 10 bases sitting between them. The CDR3 consists of 15 residues. Germline V CDR1 and CDR2: SGHRS, YFSETQ. The CDR3 loop is CASSLAYGGNTEAFF. CDR3 in DNA: TGCGCCAGCAGCTTGGCCTACGGGGGGAACACTGAAGCTTTCTTT.

The chain joins TRBV29-1 to TRBJ2-1, with D hard to call. Trimming took 0 bases from V and 6 from J, leaving 9 bases between them. This CDR3 contains 13 residues. CDR1 is SQVTM, CDR2 ANQGSEA, per germline. CDR3 sequence: CSVEDNRSNEQFF. The CDR3 DNA is TGCAGCGTTGAAGATAACAGATCCAATGAGCAGTTCTTC.

This clonotype was counted only a few times. This sequence joins TRBV29-1 and TRBJ2-5; TRBD1 aligns across 8 bases. CDR3 length: 13 residues. J lost 2 bases, V lost 8 bases, and 7 bases had no gene match. Germline lookup yields CDR1 SQVTM and CDR2 ANQGSEA. The CDR3 here is CSSQGGGQETQYF. In DNA form, the CDR3 reads TGCAGCTCACAGGGGGGTGGGCAAGAGACCCAGTACTTC.

The chain uses TRBV11-2 and TRBJ2-2; 9 bases agree with TRBD2. J gave up 1 base and V 8 bases, and 5 bases lay outside the gene matches. This CDR3 has 15 residues. Germline CDR1 and CDR2: SGHAT and FQNNGV. The CDR3: CASRGREGNTGELFF. CDR3 in DNA: TGTGCCAGCCGAGGGCGGGAGGGGAACACCGGGGAGCTGTTTTTT. Supplemented by reference TRBV11-2 and TRBJ2-2, the full variable domain reads EAGVAQSPRYKIIEKRQSVAFWCNPISGHATLYWYQQILGQGPKLLIQFQNNGVVDDSQLPKDRFSAERLKGVDSTLKIQPAKLEDSAVYLCASRGREGNTGELFFGEGSRLTVL.

This clonotype was counted between two and nine times. A much larger clonotype is one base distant, so this may be a read error. This sequence joins TRBV6-2 or TRBV6-3 and TRBJ1-1, with D maybe TRBD1 (5 bases). CDR3 size: 13 residues. Germline assignment: CDR1 MNHEY and CDR2 SVGEGT. The CDR3 DNA follows: TGTGCCAGCACCACGACAGTAAAGACTGGAGCTTTCTTT. Amino acid sequence: CASTTTVKTGAFF.